The 32 T cell receptor beta chains in this list originate from one sample, sequenced in a study of cytomegalovirus exposure and HLA in healthy donors. The PCR had 60 Vbeta and 13 Jbeta primers. Sequencing used immunoSEQ multiplex PCR; TCRdb keeps in-frame clones, though not all of them. The table for this sample gives 100,000 to 150,000 clones. Sequences were obtained from PBMCs. The receptor set was obtained from a man aged 30 to 39 in good health and CMV-seronegative.

The chain employs TRBV5-1 and TRBJ2-1; perhaps TRBD2 as D (5 bases). CDR1 and CDR2 (germline): SGHRS, YFSETQ. The CDR3 spans 14 residues. Trimming cost V 2 bases and J 6 bases, with 12 bases left between them. The CDR3 reads CASSLLGVSNEQFF. The CDR3 DNA reads as TGCGCCAGCAGCTTACTGGGAGTGAGCAATGAGCAGTTCTTC.

In the case of this clone: The same CDR3 can be traced to other DNA sequences in this sample. This rearrangement joins TRBV7-3 to TRBJ1-1, with D perhaps TRBD1 (6 bases). V dropped 1 base and J dropped 8 bases, with 8 bases sitting between them. This CDR3 is 12 amino acids long. The germline V gene encodes CDR1 SGHTA and CDR2 FQGTGA. CDR3 DNA sequence: TGTGCCAGCAGCTTAAAACAGGGCGAAGCTTTCTTT. This translates into CASSLKQGEAFF.

The J gene is TRBJ2-1, the V gene TRBV28; 11 bases fit TRBD2. V dropped 7 bases and J dropped 3; count of bases not matched to a gene: 14. The germline gives CDR1 MDHEN, CDR2 SYDVKM. The CDR3 consists of 18 residues. This CDR3 is CASNQLGASGRNYNEQFF. DNA of the CDR3: TGTGCCAGCAACCAACTTGGGGCTAGCGGGAGGAACTACAATGAGCAGTTCTTC.

This chain joins TRBV7-2 and TRBJ2-1; 8 nucleotides align to TRBD2. V lost 5 bases to trimming and J lost 7 bases; unmatched junction nucleotides: 10. This CDR3 is 15 amino acids long. Germline V gene sequence: CDR1 SGHTA, CDR2 FQGNSA. The CDR3 nucleotides read TGTGCCAGCAGCCGCCGGGGGGGCGGTGGGAATGAGCAGTTCTTC. As protein: CASSRRGGGGNEQFF.

CDR3 amino acids: CASSQDESSSGSANEQFF. CDR3 nucleotides: TGCGCCAGCAGCCAAGATGAAAGTTCCAGCGGGAGTGCAAATGAGCAGTTCTTC. The V gene is TRBV4-1, the J gene TRBJ2-1; 8 bases are a match to TRBD2. The J segment lost 7 bases and the V segment lost 0 bases, leaving 14 bases of the junction unmatched. Germline V gives CDR1 MGHRA, CDR2 YSYEKL. The length of the CDR3 is 18 residues.

The V call is TRBV11-2, the J call TRBJ2-1, with 10 bases fitting TRBD2. CDR3 length: 15 amino acids. V trimming: 2 bases; J trimming: 8 bases; junction bases outside the gene matches: 6. In germline, CDR1 is SGHAT, CDR2 FQNNGV. CDR3 sequence: CASSLTSGGGYEQFF. CDR3 bases: TGTGCCAGCAGCTTAACCAGCGGGGGGGGGTATGAGCAGTTCTTC. Full variable domain (outside the CDR3, taken from reference TRBV11-2 and TRBJ2-1): EAGVAQSPRYKIIEKRQSVAFWCNPISGHATLYWYQQILGQGPKLLIQFQNNGVVDDSQLPKDRFSAERLKGVDSTLKIQPAKLEDSAVYLCASSLTSGGGYEQFFGPGTRLTVL.

The gene calls are TRBV28 and TRBJ2-7; 11 positions match TRBD2. Germline CDR1 is MDHEN and CDR2 is SYDVKM. CDR3 size: 17 residues. V lost 6 bases and J lost 5; bases outside the gene matches: 15. The CDR3 sequence: CASRPLAGVSFRDEQYF. The CDR3 coding sequence is TGTGCCAGCAGACCACTAGCGGGAGTCTCCTTTAGGGACGAGCAGTACTTC.

V gene TRBV5-5 combines with J gene TRBJ2-1, with TRBD2 as a possible D gene (7 bases). The CDR3 spans 15 residues. Germline V gene sequence: CDR1 SGHKS, CDR2 YYEKEE (reference sequence). V lost 0 bases to trimming and J lost 6 bases, with 13 bases between them. CDR3: CASSLDGGAGNEQFF. The CDR3 region has the DNA TGTGCCAGCAGCTTGGATGGGGGGGCTGGCAATGAGCAGTTCTTC. Together with reference TRBV5-5 and TRBJ2-1, the CDR3 gives the full variable domain: DAGVTQSPTHLIKTRGQQVTLRCSPISGHKSVSWYQQVLGQGPQFIFQYYEKEERGRGNFPDRFSARQFPNYSSELNVNALLLGDSALYLCASSLDGGAGNEQFFGPGTRLTVL.

The V call is TRBV9, the J call TRBJ2-2, with D possibly matching TRBD2 (6 bases). Germline V CDR1 and CDR2: SGDLS, YYNGEE. V was clipped by 3 bases and J by 7 bases, with 10 bases between them. The CDR3 loop spans 13 amino acids. DNA for the CDR3: TGTGCCAGCAGCGCGACTAGTAGCGGGGAGCTGTTTTTT. Translation gives CASSATSSGELFF.

J is TRBJ2-5 and V is TRBV29-1; 16 nucleotides align to TRBD2. This CDR3 has 14 residues. Germline V lookup: CDR1 SQVTM, CDR2 ANQGSEA. With 7 bases clipped from V and 5 bases from J, the junction kept 4 bases outside the gene matches. The CDR3 region is CSAGLAGGLETQYF. As DNA, the CDR3 is TGCAGCGCGGGACTAGCGGGAGGGTTGGAGACCCAGTACTTC.

This rearrangement joins TRBV19 to TRBJ2-7; TRBD2 matches 10 bases. This CDR3 is built from 15 residues. Looked up from germline, CDR1 is LNHDA and CDR2 is SQIVND (reference sequence). Unmatched junction bases numbered 7, after V lost 3 bases and J lost 5 bases. The CDR3 nucleotides are TGTGCCAGTAGTATGAGCGTAGCGGGAGGCCACGAGCAGTACTTC. Translating it yields CASSMSVAGGHEQYF.

V usage is TRBV28 and J usage is TRBJ1-4; D not certain. V shed 5 bases and J shed 2 bases, with 9 bases lying between them. CDR3 length: 14 amino acids. Germline V gene sequence: CDR1 MDHEN, CDR2 SYDVKM. CDR3 DNA sequence: TGTGCCAGCAGTCCCCTGTCGACTAATGAAAAACTGTTTTTT. Translating it yields CASSPLSTNEKLFF. Together with reference TRBV28 and TRBJ1-4, the CDR3 gives the full variable domain: DVKVTQSSRYLVKRTGEKVFLECVQDMDHENMFWYRQDPGLGLRLIYFSYDVKMKEKGDIPEGYSVSREKKERFSLILESASTNQTSMYLCASSPLSTNEKLFFGSGTQLSVL.

The chain is built from TRBV5-1 and TRBJ2-7, with a possible D match to TRBD2 (5 bases). Per germline, CDR1 SGHRS and CDR2 YFSETQ. V lost 4 bases, J lost 5 bases, and 19 bases lay in between. The CDR3 contains 15 residues. CDR3 sequence reads: CASSLAVAGVDEQYF. Here the CDR3 DNA reads TGCGCCAGCAGCCTGGCGGTTGCGGGCGTAGACGAGCAGTACTTC.

This chain connects TRBV6-4 to TRBJ2-6; D not resolved. There are 15 residues in the CDR3. V lost 4 bases and J lost 0, with 7 bases in between. Germline lookup yields CDR1 MRHNA and CDR2 SNTAGT. CDR3 nucleotide sequence: TGTGCCAGCAGTGCCACTTCCTCTGGGGCCAACGTCCTGACTTTC. Its translation is CASSATSSGANVLTF.

The CDR3 spells CSVEGRQNTEAFF. The CDR3 region has the DNA TGCAGCGTTGAAGGGCGGCAGAACACTGAAGCTTTCTTT. This chain links TRBV29-1 with TRBJ1-1, with unresolved D. Trimming took 1 base from V and 1 from J, leaving 7 bases between them. CDR1 SQVTM and CDR2 ANQGSEA come from the germline V gene. The CDR3 runs to 13 residues.

This chain links TRBV28 with TRBJ2-7; maybe TRBD2 (6 bases). With 8 bases removed from V and 6 bases from J, the gap between germline ends came to 11 bases. Per the germline V gene, CDR1 is MDHEN and CDR2 is SYDVKM. This CDR3 comprises 11 residues. The CDR3 sequence is CASRRDSEQYF. The CDR3, as DNA: TGTGCCAGCCGACGGGACTCCGAGCAGTACTTC.

The J gene is TRBJ2-1, the V gene TRBV7-9; 8 bases fit TRBD1. V shed 5 bases and J 8 bases; nucleotides not matched to a gene: 11. The CDR3 has 15 residues. The germline CDR1 and CDR2 sequences are SEHNR and FQNEAQ (reference sequence). The CDR3 spells CASSHLQGARDEQFF. The CDR3 region has the DNA TGTGCCAGCAGCCATCTGCAGGGGGCCAGGGATGAGCAGTTCTTC. Full variable domain (outside the CDR3, taken from reference TRBV7-9 and TRBJ2-1): DTGVSQNPRHKITKRGQNVTFRCDPISEHNRLYWYRQTLGQGPEFLTYFQNEAQLEKSRLLSDRFSAERPKGSFSTLEIQRTEQGDSAMYLCASSHLQGARDEQFFGPGTRLTVL.

The rearrangement uses TRBV7-2 and TRBJ2-3, with 10 bases identical to TRBD2. This CDR3 spans 17 amino acids. The junction had 5 bases not matched to a gene; V was cut back by 2 bases and J by 0 bases. CDR1 SGHTA and CDR2 FQGNSA come from the germline V gene. CDR3 sequence: CASSLPPGLASTDTQYF. The DNA for the CDR3 is TGTGCCAGCAGCTTACCTCCGGGACTAGCGAGCACAGATACGCAGTATTTT.

The chain is built from TRBV5-1 and TRBJ2-2; TRBD1 matches 8 bases. Germline lookup yields CDR1 SGHRS and CDR2 YFSETQ. The CDR3 is made up of 15 amino acids. The V and J ends lost 4 bases and 4 bases, in that order; junction bases with no gene match: 6. The CDR3 region has the DNA TGCGCCAGCAGCCCCGGACAGGGAAGCACCGGGGAGCTGTTTTTT. Residues: CASSPGQGSTGELFF.

The J gene is TRBJ1-5, the V gene TRBV27, with TRBD1 identical over 7 bases. The germline V gene encodes CDR1 MNHEY and CDR2 SMNVEV (reference sequence). The trim removed 6 bases at V and 0 bases at J, leaving 5 bases unmatched. The CDR3 covers 15 residues. DNA of the CDR3: TGTGCCAGCAGGTGGGACAGTGCTAGCAATCAGCCCCAGCATTTT. Encoded protein: CASRWDSASNQPQHF.

J is TRBJ1-1 and V is TRBV28; 7 bases are a match to TRBD1. This CDR3 region has 14 residues. Losses at the gene ends were 6 bases for V and 1 base for J; bases not matched to a gene: 5. Germline CDR1 and CDR2: MDHEN and SYDVKM. CDR3 protein: CASRPGTENTEAFF. CDR3 DNA: TGTGCCAGCAGACCCGGGACAGAGAACACTGAAGCTTTCTTT.

This chain joins TRBV10-3 and TRBJ2-1, with 9 bases that match TRBD2. Trimming took 4 bases from V and 5 from J; bases not matched to a gene: 6. Per the germline V gene, CDR1 is ENHRY and CDR2 is SYGVKD. The CDR3 has 15 amino acids. CDR3 protein: CAISVASGNHNEQFF. CDR3 sequence (DNA): TGTGCCATCAGTGTAGCTAGCGGGAACCACAATGAGCAGTTCTTC.

In DNA form, the CDR3 reads TGTGCCAGTAGTGGACAGATCTATGGCTACACCTTC. Its protein product is CASSGQIYGYTF. This chain links TRBV19 with TRBJ1-2, with D maybe TRBD1 (6 bases). The CDR3 sequence is 12 residues long. The V gene's germline CDR1 is LNHDA and CDR2 SQIVND (reference sequence). V was trimmed by 5 bases and J by 4 bases, leaving 8 bases between them.

V and J are TRBV10-3 and TRBJ2-1, with 9 bases matching TRBD2. The CDR3 sequence is 16 residues long. Germline CDR1 reads ENHRY; CDR2 reads SYGVKD. V was pared by 3 bases and J by 10 bases, with 13 bases of the junction left unmatched. The CDR3 sequence: CAISDDLAGGPLEQFF. The CDR3 DNA reads as TGTGCCATCAGTGACGATTTGGCGGGAGGGCCATTGGAGCAGTTCTTC.

As DNA, the CDR3 is TGTGCCAGCACCCCTCACCGGGAGGCCCAAGAGACCCAGTACTTC. Its translation: CASTPHREAQETQYF. The chain couples TRBV6-5 to TRBJ2-5; 7 bases map to TRBD2. The V gene end was trimmed by 7 bases and the J gene end by 1 base; junction bases not matched to a gene: 9. Germline lookup yields CDR1 MNHEY and CDR2 SVGAGI. The CDR3 extends over 15 amino acids.

The V and J genes are TRBV18 and TRBJ2-6; tentatively, D is TRBD1 (6 bases). The germline CDR1 and CDR2 sequences are KGHSH and LQKENI. This CDR3 spans 15 amino acids. The ends were cut back, 1 base at V and 7 bases at J, with 11 bases in the middle. The CDR3 sequence: CASSPQGVGANVLTF. The CDR3 bases are TGTGCCAGCTCACCACAGGGGGTTGGTGCCAACGTCCTGACTTTC.

The chain is built from TRBV10-1 and TRBJ2-1; 11 nucleotides line up with TRBD2. CDR3 length: 14 residues. Per the germline V gene, CDR1 is WNHNN and CDR2 is SYGVQD (reference sequence). J lost 7 bases, V lost 9 bases, and 8 bases had no gene match. The CDR3 here is CARLAGATLNEQFF. DNA of the CDR3: TGCGCCAGACTAGCGGGAGCAACCCTAAATGAGCAGTTCTTC.

The J gene is TRBJ1-1, the V gene TRBV6-6, with a weak D call TRBD1 (5 bases). This CDR3 has 16 amino acids. The germline CDR1 and CDR2 sequences are MNHNY and SVGAGI (reference sequence). V lost 7 bases and J 3 bases, leaving 21 bases between the germline ends. This CDR3 reads CASIAGGRRGDTEAFF. In DNA, the CDR3 is TGTGCCAGCATTGCGGGGGGGAGGCGTGGGGACACTGAAGCTTTCTTT.

This chain uses TRBV18 with TRBJ1-2; D is perhaps TRBD1 (6 bases). V was trimmed by 3 bases and J by 4 bases, leaving 15 bases between them. Germline V CDR1 and CDR2: KGHSH, LQKENI. This CDR3 contains 15 residues. The CDR3 region is CASSPSGGDGYGYTF. The CDR3 region has the DNA TGTGCCAGCTCACCGTCGGGGGGCGACGGCTATGGCTACACCTTC.

CDR3 sequence (DNA): TGTGCCAGCTCCGGGAAACTGAACACTGAAGCTTTCTTT. Protein: CASSGKLNTEAFF. The chain uses TRBV18 and TRBJ1-1; D unresolved. Germline V gene lookup returns CDR1 KGHSH and CDR2 LQKENI. There are 13 residues in the CDR3. Trimming removed 6 bases at V and 0 bases at J, with 8 bases between.

V is TRBV7-9 and J is TRBJ1-1; possibly TRBD1 for D (5 bases). The CDR3 covers 14 residues. Between the trimmed V and J ends, which lost 1 base and 7 bases, there was a span of 13 bases. CDR1 and CDR2 (germline): SEHNR, FQNEAQ (reference sequence). The CDR3 DNA follows: TGTGCCAGCAGCTTAGAAGGGGCCACCCTTGAAGCTTTCTTT. Its protein product is CASSLEGATLEAFF.

This chain uses TRBV5-1 with TRBJ1-1; TRBD1 matches at 8 bases. CDR3 length equals 15 residues. V gave up 0 bases and J gave up 10 bases; unmatched junction bases: 11. Germline V CDR1 and CDR2: SGHRS, YFSETQ. The DNA for the CDR3 is TGCGCCAGCAGCTTGGATACAGGGGGGATTGACGTAGCTTTCTTT. Its protein product is CASSLDTGGIDVAFF.